The rows below give T cell receptor beta chains drawn from one sample of a study of T cell responses to AZD1222 COVID-19 vaccine. The assay was immunoSEQ multiplex PCR, and TCRdb's table has in-frame clones only and misses some. The sample includes 200,000 or so clones, about 94% of them seen just once. The sequencing here drew on peripheral blood, taken on day 0 of AZD1222 vaccination. The receptors stem from an adult in good health. Each CDR3 is given with its conserved first and last residue. D genes are given only for firm matches. The size of a clone is reported for some rows only, either as once, few or many, or as a class for expanded clones.

d_call | j_call | v_call | clone_size | cdr3_aa | cdr3_nt
TRBD1 | TRBJ2-7 | TRBV6-5 | - | CASTQRQGPYEQYF | TGTGCCAGCACCCAACGACAGGGCCCCTACGAGCAGTACTTC
- | TRBJ2-1 | TRBV12-3/TRBV12-4 | - | CATSAYSYNEQFF | TGTGCCACTAGCGCTTACTCCTACAATGAGCAGTTCTTC
- | TRBJ1-5 | TRBV10-2 | - | CASSEMAGRVNQPQHF | TGCGCCAGCAGTGAAATGGCAGGGAGGGTCAATCAGCCCCAGCATTTT
- | TRBJ1-2 | TRBV6-5 | - | CASSPPGGHGYTF | TGTGCCAGCAGCCCCCCGGGCGGGCACGGCTACACCTTC
- | TRBJ1-4 | TRBV6-5 | - | CASSYLINEKLFF | TGTGCCAGCAGTTACCTCATTAATGAAAAACTGTTTTTT
- | TRBJ2-3 | TRBV19 | - | CASSRRTDTQYF | TGTGCCAGTAGTCGGCGCACAGATACGCAGTATTTT
- | TRBJ2-5 | TRBV5-1 | - | CASSLDGLETQYF | TGCGCCAGCAGCTTGGATGGGTTGGAGACCCAGTACTTC
- | TRBJ1-2 | TRBV28 | few | CASSPARVTNYGYTF | TGTGCCAGCAGCCCGGCCCGGGTAACGAACTATGGCTACACCTTC
- | TRBJ2-4 | TRBV28 | few | CASSLPALEKNIQYF | TGTGCCAGCAGTCTCCCCGCACTTGAGAAAAACATTCAGTACTTC
TRBD1 | TRBJ2-7 | TRBV6-5 | - | CASSRDRLYEQYF | TGTGCCAGCAGCCGGGACAGGCTCTACGAGCAGTACTTC
- | TRBJ2-3 | TRBV2 | - | CASSALVASTDTQYF | TGTGCCAGCAGCGCACTGGTTGCAAGCACAGATACGCAGTATTTT
- | TRBJ1-5 | TRBV15 | - | CATSRDIGTVNQPQHF | TGTGCCACCAGCAGAGATATAGGGACGGTAAATCAGCCCCAGCATTTT
TRBD2 | TRBJ2-1 | TRBV15 | - | CATSRDLTGPSGGEQFF | TGTGCCACCAGCAGAGATCTGACGGGCCCAAGCGGGGGTGAGCAGTTCTTC
- | TRBJ2-1 | TRBV28 | - | CASSLAGYHNEQFF | TGTGCCAGCAGTTTGGCCGGGTATCACAATGAGCAGTTCTTC